This TCR beta chain was recorded in a study of T cells in tumors after PD-1 blockade. As for the study in general: No patient had prior checkpoint blockade, systemic immunosuppression, or radiotherapy within 4 weeks.

CDR3 size: 18 residues. The ends were cut back, 0 bases at V and 5 bases at J, with 21 bases in the middle. Per the germline V gene, CDR1 is LGHNA and CDR2 is YNFKEQ. This table comes from immunoSEQ multiplex PCR, and its TCRdb copy is limited to in-frame clones, with some not included. The table lists 6,500 to 9,500 clones, 55% to 70% of them singletons, with over 8% in the top ten. Tumor biopsies came from the same primary tumor site before and after PD-1 blockade. Material: tumor tissue, obtained after anti-PD-1 treatment. This clonotype originated in a human donor with basal cell carcinoma. V is TRBV4-2 and J is TRBJ2-3; a possible D gene is TRBD2 (7 bases). DNA for the CDR3: TGTGCCAGCAGCCAAGAGGGGGCTGGGGGGAGGGCCAAAGATACGCAGTATTTT. It yields the protein CASSQEGAGGRAKDTQYF.